This T cell receptor (beta chain) was recovered during a study of identifying expanded T cells in peripheral blood. Comment on this clone: What it recognizes is unknown.

Study-level results: Across healthy donors, higher total template counts meant significantly greater approximately two-week count variance. Over about two and four weeks, about 17 and 20 clones changed, versus approximately 1.1 between replicates.

The CDR3 is 14 residues long. Germline CDR1 and CDR2: SGHRS and YFSETQ. Between the trimmed V and J ends, which lost 2 bases and 4 bases, there was a span of 12 bases. Healthy donors had no documented immune events, such as infections, while sampled. Assay used: immunoSEQ multiplex PCR; TCRdb lists only in-frame clones, some missing. This sample carries roughly 63,000 clones, around 86% of them seen once, and the ten largest clones take under 20%. Sequencing was performed on blood. This TCR derives from a person between 18 and 70 years old in good health. The chain joins TRBV5-1 to TRBJ2-5; possibly TRBD1 for D (5 bases). CDR3 coding DNA: TGCGCCAGCAGCTTTGGGCTTGGGGCAGAGACCCAGTACTTC. Translation gives CASSFGLGAETQYF.